This TCR beta chain is drawn from a study of T cells in Graves' hyperthyroidism and ophthalmopathy. This clonotype was seen repeatedly, ten times or more. The investigators amplified TCR beta CDR3 regions from RNA transcripts. HTBI primers were employed in a first-round RT-PCR of the TCR CDR3. TCRdb processed the multiplex PCR reads anew with MiXCR; each CDR3 protein has one entry. The profile shows 640,000 or so distinct CDR3 sequences, over 12% of them singletons. Investigators excluded patients with uncontrolled infection, other autoimmune disease, pregnancy or lactation. Trimming left V 4 bases short and J 10 bases short, with 10 bases between. This CDR3 spans 12 amino acids. Per the germline V gene, CDR1 is LNHNV and CDR2 is YYDKDF (reference sequence).

The TCR comes from a woman in her 40s with Graves' ophthalmopathy. The rearrangement links TRBV15 to TRBJ2-2; D ambiguous. Sequencing was performed on blood. CDR3 residues: CATSTVTEELFF. The CDR3 DNA follows: TGTGCCACCAGCACCGTTACTGAGGAGCTGTTTTTT.